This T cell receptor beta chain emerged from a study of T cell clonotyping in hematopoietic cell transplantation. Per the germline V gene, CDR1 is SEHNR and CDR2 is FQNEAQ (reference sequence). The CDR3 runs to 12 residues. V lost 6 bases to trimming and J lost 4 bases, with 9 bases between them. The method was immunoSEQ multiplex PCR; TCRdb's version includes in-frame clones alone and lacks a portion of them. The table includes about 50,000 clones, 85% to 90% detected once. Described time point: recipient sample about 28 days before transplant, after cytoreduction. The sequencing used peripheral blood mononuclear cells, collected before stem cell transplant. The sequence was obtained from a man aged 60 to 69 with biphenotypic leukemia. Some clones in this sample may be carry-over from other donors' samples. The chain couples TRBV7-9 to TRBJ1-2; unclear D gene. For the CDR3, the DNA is TGTGCCAGCAGTCCCGACACCTATGGCTACACCTTC. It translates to CASSPDTYGYTF.